The entry that follows covers one T cell receptor (beta chain) sequence. Primers for the PCR totalled 60 Vbeta and 13 Jbeta. Libraries were prepared by immunoSEQ multiplex PCR; TCRdb keeps only in-frame clonotypes and omits some of them. The table includes 150,000 to 200,000 clones, roughly 13% detected once. The CDR3 totals 13 residues. The germline V gene encodes CDR1 SGHNT and CDR2 YYREEE (reference sequence). Deletions cut 2 bases from V and 6 bases from J, with 12 bases between. This specimen comes from a study of cytomegalovirus exposure and HLA in healthy donors. The TCR originated in a man aged 45-60 years in good health and CMV-seropositive. The sequenced sample consisted of PBMCs. This rearrangement joins TRBV5-4 to TRBJ2-7; weak D call: TRBD2 (5 bases). As DNA, the CDR3 is TGTGCCAGCAGCTTTGAACCGGCGGGCGAGCAGTACTTC. As protein: CASSFEPAGEQYF.